The 29 T cell receptor beta chains in this list originate from one sample, sequenced in a study of vaccination and CD4 T cells after COVID-19. Regarding treatment: approximately nine-day PBMC culture with coronavirus spike peptide pools or control peptides (ViraFEST assay). An unexposed donor provided the CD4+ T cells, which were collected before the COVID-19 pandemic (2011-2018). Which antigens these TCRs recognize remains unknown. Cultured CD4+ T-cell DNA underwent Oncomine TCR Beta short-read sequencing. After culture, CD4+ T cells served as the source for genomic DNA extraction. One entry per CDR3 protein results from TCRdb running MiXCR on the PCR reads. The repertoire includes some 8,600 distinct CDR3 sequences, less than 50% of them detected once, and 26% sits in the top ten. Input material: CD4+ T cells from blood, cultured in vitro. Receptors were obtained from a human donor in good health.

V gene TRBV20-1 combines with J gene TRBJ2-1; 10 bases map to TRBD2. Germline lookup yields CDR1 DFQATT and CDR2 SNEGSKA (reference sequence). V was clipped by 0 bases and J by 10 bases; unmatched bases: 9. The CDR3 extends over 15 amino acids. CDR3 sequence (DNA): TGCAGTGCTAGAGAGACGAGCGGGAGGGCTAGCGAGCAGTTCTTC. Protein: CSARETSGRASEQFF.

The table lists this clonotype with a count of one. This chain uses TRBV20-1 with TRBJ1-1; TRBD1 agrees at 7 bases. Germline trimming cut 6 bases from V and 0 bases from J; bases unmatched to any gene: 7. The CDR3 loop spans 14 amino acids. CDR1 and CDR2 (germline): DFQATT, SNEGSKA (reference sequence). This CDR3 reads CSAHNRGLNTEAFF. As DNA, the CDR3 is TGCAGTGCCCATAACAGGGGCCTGAACACTGAAGCTTTCTTT.

This clonotype has only a few counts. This chain uses TRBV20-1 with TRBJ2-3; D gene unclear. V was trimmed by 6 bases and J by 1 base, leaving 20 bases between them. Per the germline V gene, CDR1 is DFQATT and CDR2 is SNEGSKA (reference sequence). This CDR3 has 16 amino acids. The CDR3 spells CSASKSPMIRTDTQYF. The CDR3 DNA is TGCAGTGCCAGTAAAAGCCCCATGATACGCACAGATACGCAGTATTTT.

The J gene is TRBJ1-2, the V gene TRBV20-1; D perhaps matches TRBD1 (5 bases). The length of the CDR3 is 12 residues. Trimming removed 4 bases at V and 4 bases at J, with 10 bases between. Germline V CDR1 and CDR2: DFQATT, SNEGSKA (reference sequence). CDR3 protein: CSATQDTYGYTF. The CDR3, as DNA: TGCAGTGCTACCCAGGACACCTATGGCTACACCTTC.

The J gene is TRBJ2-1, the V gene TRBV7-6, with unresolved D. Germline V CDR1 and CDR2: SGHVS, FNYEAQ. The CDR3 has 12 amino acids. Between the trimmed V and J ends, which lost 3 bases and 8 bases, there was a span of 8 bases. The CDR3, as DNA: TGTGCCAGCAGCTTTTCCGGCCATGAGCAGTTCTTC. It is translated as CASSFSGHEQFF. The whole variable domain, filled in from reference TRBV7-6 and TRBJ2-1, reads GAGVSQSPRYKVTKRGQDVALRCDPISGHVSLYWYRQALGQGPEFLTYFNYEAQQDKSGLPNDRFSAERPEGSISTLTIQRTEQRDSAMYRCASSFSGHEQFFGPGTRLTVL.

The chain's CDR3 is CATSVNGPQETQYF. CDR3 DNA: TGTGCCACCAGCGTAAACGGGCCTCAAGAGACCCAGTACTTC. The J gene is TRBJ2-5, the V gene TRBV2, with no clear D. Germline lookup yields CDR1 SNHLY and CDR2 FYNNEI. The CDR3 consists of 14 residues. V was clipped by 10 bases and J by 2 bases, with 17 bases between them.

This clonotype was seen a handful of times. The chain combines TRBV11-2 with TRBJ2-7; TRBD1 agrees at 9 bases. CDR1 is SGHAT and CDR2 is FQNNGV in the germline V gene. CDR3 length: 16 residues. J gave up 4 bases and V 6 bases, and 13 bases lay outside the gene matches. The CDR3 DNA follows: TGTGCCAGCAGTAGGGTGAAGGGGGACAGGGCTTACGAGCAGTACTTC. It translates to CASSRVKGDRAYEQYF.

V is TRBV6-1 and J is TRBJ1-5; D gene unclear. The CDR3 has 13 residues. V dropped 6 bases and J dropped 1 base, with 7 bases sitting between them. CDR1 is MNHNS and CDR2 is SASEGT in the germline V gene. Written as DNA, the CDR3 is TGTGCCAGCAGGGGAGGAAGCAATCAGCCCCAGCATTTT. Its translation: CASRGGSNQPQHF.

The gene calls are TRBV28 and TRBJ1-5, with D maybe TRBD1 (6 bases). V lost 1 base and J 6 bases, leaving 13 bases between the germline ends. The CDR3 loop spans 15 amino acids. Germline lookup yields CDR1 MDHEN and CDR2 SYDVKM. CDR3 nucleotides: TGTGCCAGCAGTTTATCCGTTGCAGGGGTTCAGCCCCAGCATTTT. As protein: CASSLSVAGVQPQHF.

The chain is built from TRBV4-2 and TRBJ2-3; D is possibly TRBD2 (5 bases). Germline V gene sequence: CDR1 LGHNA, CDR2 YNFKEQ. Trimming took off 3 bases at V and 0 bases at J, with 10 bases between the two ends. The CDR3 runs 15 residues. The CDR3 reads CASSQAGASTDTQYF. CDR3 nucleotides: TGTGCCAGCAGCCAGGCGGGCGCTAGCACAGATACGCAGTATTTT.

This clonotype qualifies as medium-sized. This chain links TRBV21-1 with TRBJ1-2. TRBV21-1 corresponds to a pseudogene. The CDR3 has 13 residues. DNA for the CDR3: TGTGCCAGCAGCACGTGTGGCCGTGTGTGCTACACCTTC. Residues: CASSTCGRVCYTF.

The chain links TRBV19 to TRBJ1-5; D unresolved. The CDR3 has 13 residues. From germline, CDR1 is LNHDA and CDR2 SQIVND (reference sequence). Trimming left V 3 bases short and J 3 bases short, with 6 bases between. The CDR3 loop is CASSISSNQPQHF. Written as DNA, the CDR3 is TGTGCCAGTAGTATCAGCTCCAATCAGCCCCAGCATTTT.

The chain has TRBV28 and TRBJ2-3, with a tentative D call TRBD2 (6 bases). Germline CDR1 MDHEN, CDR2 SYDVKM. CDR3 length: 16 residues. V was clipped by 8 bases and J by 0 bases, with 18 bases between them. The CDR3 sequence: CASPSALAASTDTQYF. Written as DNA, the CDR3 is TGTGCCAGCCCCTCCGCACTAGCTGCTAGCACAGATACGCAGTATTTT.

This chain links TRBV12-3 or TRBV12-4 with TRBJ1-2, with D possibly being TRBD1 (6 bases). The CDR3 has 15 amino acids. V lost 6 bases and J 4 bases, leaving 18 bases between the germline ends. CDR3 in DNA: TGTGCCAGCAGCCGAAGACAGGAAAGGTCCTATGGCTACACCTTC. This gives the protein CASSRRQERSYGYTF.

This chain uses TRBV29-1 with TRBJ1-1, with D possibly TRBD1 on 5 matching bases. This CDR3 has 11 amino acids. Trimming stripped 6 bases from V and 3 bases from J, with 8 bases between. Germline V lookup: CDR1 SQVTM, CDR2 ANQGSEA. CDR3 in DNA: TGCAGCGTCACCAGGGACACTGAAGCTTTCTTT. It yields the protein CSVTRDTEAFF. The entire variable domain, with the rest obtained from reference TRBV29-1 and TRBJ1-1, is as follows: SAVISQKPSRDICQRGTSLTIQCQVDSQVTMMFWYRQQPGQSLTLIATANQGSEATYESGFVIDKFPISRPNLTFSTLTVSNMSPEDSSIYLCSVTRDTEAFFGQGTRLTVV.

This clonotype has only a few counts. The chain employs TRBV6-1 and TRBJ2-5, with unresolved D. Between the trimmed V and J ends, which lost 1 base and 1 base, there was a span of 7 bases. The CDR3 has 14 residues. Germline CDR1 MNHNS, CDR2 SASEGT. CDR3 region: CASSEGPGQETQYF. The CDR3 DNA is TGTGCCAGCAGTGAAGGACCGGGCCAAGAGACCCAGTACTTC.

This clonotype has just one count. The CDR3 DNA is TGTGCCAGCTCACCACGTATCCAGAACTATGGCTACACCTTC. Translating it yields CASSPRIQNYGYTF. The chain is built from TRBV18 and TRBJ1-2; no clear D. The CDR3 spans 14 residues. Germline-derived CDR1 and CDR2 are KGHSH and LQKENI. Trimming stripped 1 base from V and 2 bases from J, with 8 bases between. Full variable domain (missing parts from reference TRBV18 and TRBJ1-2): NAGVMQNPRHLVRRRGQEARLRCSPMKGHSHVYWYRQLPEEGLKFMVYLQKENIIDESGMPKERFSAEFPKEGPSILRIQQVVRGDSAAYFCASSPRIQNYGYTFGSGTRLTVV.

This clonotype was recorded only once. This chain links TRBV2 with TRBJ2-3; 9 bases map to TRBD2. Germline V gene sequence: CDR1 SNHLY, CDR2 FYNNEI. V was clipped by 1 base and J by 4 bases; unmatched bases: 9. This CDR3 contains 17 residues. The CDR3 DNA reads TGTGCCAGCAGTGAAGGGAAACTAGCGGGTGGGGCAGATACGCAGTATTTT. Translation gives CASSEGKLAGGADTQYF.

This clonotype was counted a single time. The rearrangement links TRBV28 to TRBJ2-7; 11 bases agree with TRBD1. The V and J ends lost 3 bases and 4 bases, in that order; junction bases with no gene match: 8. Germline values: CDR1 MDHEN, CDR2 SYDVKM. CDR3 size: 16 residues. CDR3 bases: TGTGCCAGCAGTTTTGCTGGACAGGGGGCTTTGTACGAGCAGTACTTC. This encodes CASSFAGQGALYEQYF.

The chain recombines TRBV20-1 with TRBJ2-7; D is ambiguous. The CDR3 is 14 amino acids. Looked up from germline, CDR1 is DFQATT and CDR2 is SNEGSKA (reference sequence). The V end lost 1 base, the J end lost 2 bases, and 12 bases lay between the germline ends. The CDR3 spells CSARAGGGTYEQYF. CDR3 nucleotides: TGCAGTGCTAGAGCTGGTGGCGGTACCTACGAGCAGTACTTC.

The CDR3 DNA reads as TGCAGTGCTAGGAGGGGACAGGGTTCCTACGAGCAGTACTTC. This codes for CSARRGQGSYEQYF. J is TRBJ2-7 and V is TRBV20-1; 9 positions agree with TRBD1. Trimming cost V 3 bases and J 1 base; bases outside gene matches: 4. This CDR3 has 14 residues. Germline CDR1 is DFQATT and CDR2 is SNEGSKA (reference sequence).

This clonotype has a handful of counts. The chain combines TRBV20-1 with TRBJ2-1, with D uncertain. V was cut by 6 bases and J by 7 bases, with 10 bases left in between. CDR1 and CDR2 from the germline V gene are DFQATT and SNEGSKA (reference sequence). This CDR3 has 11 amino acids. CDR3: CSAPVLNEQFF. The CDR3 DNA follows: TGCAGTGCCCCGGTTTTAAATGAGCAGTTCTTC.

Comment on this clonotype: This CDR3 is missing its conserved last phenylalanine or tryptophan, likely due to a read error. The chain has TRBV29-1 and TRBJ2-1; D possibly uses TRBD1 or TRBD2 (6 bases each). Per the germline V gene, CDR1 is SQVTM and CDR2 is ANQGSEA. Trimming left V 7 bases short and J 0 bases short, with 19 bases between. CDR3 length equals 16 residues. The CDR3 region has the DNA TGCAGCGCGGCGGGACACCCCACGAGCTCCTACAATGAGCAGTTCTCC. It is translated as CSAAGHPTSSYNEQFS.

V gene TRBV7-9 combines with J gene TRBJ2-7; 13 bases are shared with TRBD2. The CDR3 length is 17 residues. V lost 2 bases to trimming and J lost 2 bases; unmatched junction nucleotides: 6. Germline V gene data show CDR1 as SEHNR and CDR2 as FQNEAQ (reference sequence). CDR3 residues: CASSLRAGTSGTYEQYF. Here the CDR3 DNA reads TGTGCCAGCAGCTTAAGGGCCGGGACTAGCGGGACCTACGAGCAGTACTTC.

This clonotype was picked up a small number of times. This chain connects TRBV6-1 to TRBJ1-6; D is ambiguous. Germline assignment: CDR1 MNHNS and CDR2 SASEGT. Trimming left V 5 bases short and J 6 bases short, with 14 bases between. The CDR3 runs to 15 residues. CDR3 residues: CASSTTGLSNSPLHF. CDR3 nucleotides: TGTGCCAGCAGTACTACCGGGCTCTCTAATTCACCCCTCCACTTT.

The V call is TRBV6-1, the J call TRBJ1-2; 8 bases line up with TRBD1. The CDR3 spans 16 residues. Germline trimming cut 1 base from V and 4 bases from J; bases unmatched to any gene: 8. Germline values: CDR1 MNHNS, CDR2 SASEGT. CDR3 bases: TGTGCCAGCAGTGAAGGCTCAGGGGGCGGCGTCTATGGCTACACCTTC. It translates to CASSEGSGGGVYGYTF.

The sample holds a few counts of this clonotype. The chain couples TRBV15 to TRBJ2-1; 10 nucleotides match TRBD2. This CDR3 region has 14 residues. Germline V gene data show CDR1 as LNHNV and CDR2 as YYDKDF (reference sequence). The junction had 4 bases not matched to a gene; V was cut back by 8 bases and J by 3 bases. The CDR3 loop is CATGGLADYNEQFF. CDR3 DNA sequence: TGTGCCACCGGAGGACTAGCGGACTACAATGAGCAGTTCTTC.

The V call is TRBV15, the J call TRBJ2-7, with TRBD1 identical over 8 bases. The V gene's germline CDR1 is LNHNV and CDR2 YYDKDF (reference sequence). This CDR3 comprises 17 residues. Trimming removed 0 bases from V and 3 bases from J; junction bases left unmatched: 10. The CDR3 coding sequence is TGTGCCACCAGCAGAGATAGGACAGGGATCGGGGTCTACGAGCAGTACTTC. This translates into CATSRDRTGIGVYEQYF.

The rearrangement joins TRBV6-4 to TRBJ2-3; 9 nucleotides match TRBD2. V lost 6 bases and J lost 0; bases outside the gene matches: 7. Germline loops: CDR1 MRHNA, CDR2 SNTAGT. The CDR3 sequence is 16 residues long. CDR3: CASSTHTSGSTDTQYF. CDR3 DNA: TGTGCCAGCAGCACCCACACTAGCGGGAGCACAGATACGCAGTATTTT.